The next 25 T cell receptor beta chains were all read from a single sample in a study of OX40 agonist ivuxolimab in advanced cancers. Some clones are missing from TCRdb's copy, which holds only in-frame ones; the method was immunoSEQ multiplex PCR. The sample yields roughly 60,000 clones, approximately 79% seen once. Here the sequenced sample was CD4+ or CD8+ T cells sorted from blood, taken in a trial of the OX40 agonist ivuxolimab. All receptors derive from an adult with an advanced solid tumor such as melanoma, head and neck, liver or kidney cancer.

The sample holds one count of this clone. The V call is TRBV5-6, the J call TRBJ2-2; TRBD2 matches at 7 bases. V gave up 0 bases and J gave up 4 bases; unmatched junction bases: 9. Germline V gives CDR1 SGHDT, CDR2 YYEEEE. The CDR3 has 17 amino acids. In nucleotides, the CDR3 is TGTGCCAGCAGCTTGGGGGCGCGGGAGAGATTCACCGGGGAGCTGTTTTTT. It yields the protein CASSLGARERFTGELFF.

This chain links TRBV18 with TRBJ2-5, with D unresolved. From germline, CDR1 is KGHSH and CDR2 LQKENI. The length of the CDR3 is 11 residues. The V and J ends lost 2 bases and 4 bases respectively, with 2 bases between them. In DNA form, the CDR3 reads TGTGCCAGCTCACCAGTAGAGACCCAGTACTTC. It yields the protein CASSPVETQYF.

The chain links TRBV18 to TRBJ1-1; D is possibly TRBD1 (6 bases). V was trimmed by 2 bases and J by 5 bases, leaving 15 bases between them. CDR1 and CDR2 from the germline V gene are KGHSH and LQKENI. This CDR3 has 15 residues. CDR3 DNA sequence: TGTGCCAGCTCACCAGCAAAGGGGGTCGGAACTGAAGCTTTCTTT. Its protein product is CASSPAKGVGTEAFF. The whole variable domain, filled in from reference TRBV18 and TRBJ1-1, reads NAGVMQNPRHLVRRRGQEARLRCSPMKGHSHVYWYRQLPEEGLKFMVYLQKENIIDESGMPKERFSAEFPKEGPSILRIQQVVRGDSAAYFCASSPAKGVGTEAFFGQGTRLTVV.

The genes are TRBV2 and TRBJ2-2; no reliable D call. CDR3 length: 15 amino acids. The germline V gene has CDR1 SNHLY and CDR2 FYNNEI. V lost 0 bases and J 0 bases, leaving 5 bases between the germline ends. Here the CDR3 DNA reads TGTGCCAGCAGTGAAGCGGCCCCGAACACCGGGGAGCTGTTTTTT. Its protein is CASSEAAPNTGELFF.

Only one count was recorded for this clone. The chain recombines TRBV7-3 with TRBJ2-2; D possibly corresponds to TRBD2 (5 bases). CDR1 SGHTA and CDR2 FQGTGA come from the germline V gene. This CDR3 spans 12 amino acids. V lost 5 bases to trimming and J lost 4 bases, with 5 bases between them. The CDR3 DNA follows: TGTGCCAGCAGCGCGGGCACCGGGGAGCTGTTTTTT. Its translation is CASSAGTGELFF.

The V and J genes are TRBV30 and TRBJ2-7; TRBD2 matches at 14 bases. This CDR3 is built from 19 residues. CDR1 GTSNPN and CDR2 SVGIG come from the germline V gene (reference sequence). The junction had 17 bases not matched to a gene; V was cut back by 3 bases and J by 4 bases. The CDR3 DNA reads as TGTGCCTGGAGCCCCGGACTAGCGGGAGGCCATAGATCTGGGTACGAGCAGTACTTC. Encoded protein: CAWSPGLAGGHRSGYEQYF.

The genes are TRBV30 and TRBJ1-2, with D unresolved. V dropped 6 bases and J dropped 0 bases, with 14 bases sitting between them. The CDR3 is 14 amino acids. The germline V gene encodes CDR1 GTSNPN and CDR2 SVGIG (reference sequence). The CDR3 nucleotides are TGTGCCTGCATGCTGGGAAGAACTAACTATGGCTACACCTTC. Amino acids: CACMLGRTNYGYTF.

The chain recombines TRBV19 with TRBJ2-1; 7 bases line up with TRBD1. Germline values: CDR1 LNHDA, CDR2 SQIVND (reference sequence). V lost 8 bases, J lost 5 bases, and 6 bases stayed unmatched. The CDR3 runs 13 residues. CDR3 sequence: CASRRDSNNEQFF. The DNA for the CDR3 is TGTGCCAGTCGCCGGGACAGTAACAATGAGCAGTTCTTC.

This clone came up a few times. The chain links TRBV19 to TRBJ1-2, with 8 positions matching TRBD1. Germline V gene sequence: CDR1 LNHDA, CDR2 SQIVND (reference sequence). This CDR3 is 15 amino acids long. V lost 4 bases and J lost 0; bases outside the gene matches: 4. CDR3 DNA sequence: TGTGCCAGTAGTACGGGGACAGGATCTAACTATGGCTACACCTTC. It specifies CASSTGTGSNYGYTF.

The gene calls are TRBV29-1 and TRBJ2-5, with 10 bases aligning to TRBD1. This CDR3 has 15 amino acids. Trimming at V came to 7 bases and at J to 4 bases, leaving 12 bases not matched to a gene. Germline lookup yields CDR1 SQVTM and CDR2 ANQGSEA. The CDR3 spells CSARTWTGGRETQYF. CDR3 in DNA: TGCAGCGCACGGACCTGGACAGGGGGTCGAGAGACCCAGTACTTC. Full variable domain (missing parts from reference TRBV29-1 and TRBJ2-5): SAVISQKPSRDICQRGTSLTIQCQVDSQVTMMFWYRQQPGQSLTLIATANQGSEATYESGFVIDKFPISRPNLTFSTLTVSNMSPEDSSIYLCSARTWTGGRETQYFGPGTRLLVL.

The chain is built from TRBV5-4 and TRBJ1-5; no reliable D call. Germline-derived CDR1 and CDR2 are SGHNT and YYREEE (reference sequence). The V and J ends lost 0 bases and 9 bases respectively, with 13 bases between them. The CDR3 is made up of 14 amino acids. For the CDR3, the DNA is TGTGCCAGCAGCTTGGATGAGTCATCAGGGCCCCAGCATTTT. Translation gives CASSLDESSGPQHF.

This clone was observed a handful of times. The V gene is TRBV5-6, the J gene TRBJ1-6; D not certain. Trimming pared 0 bases from V and 13 bases from J, leaving 8 bases between. The CDR3 is 12 residues long. CDR1 and CDR2 from the germline V gene are SGHDT and YYEEEE. CDR3 amino acids: CASSLDRQPLHF. The CDR3 nucleotides read TGTGCCAGCAGCTTGGACCGCCAGCCCCTCCACTTT.

This chain joins TRBV5-1 and TRBJ1-5, with a possible D match to TRBD1 (5 bases). Germline values: CDR1 SGHRS, CDR2 YFSETQ. This CDR3 contains 14 residues. V was clipped by 0 bases and J by 7 bases, with 11 bases between them. Written as DNA, the CDR3 is TGCGCCAGCAGCTTGGGACAGATGGGCCAGCCCCAGCATTTT. This gives the protein CASSLGQMGQPQHF.

V and J are TRBV28 and TRBJ1-5; 10 positions agree with TRBD1. The CDR3 has 18 amino acids. CDR1 is MDHEN and CDR2 is SYDVKM in the germline V gene. V lost 3 bases and J lost 2; bases outside the gene matches: 10. The DNA for the CDR3 is TGTGCCAGCAGTTTCCCAACCGGGACAGGGGTTCGCAATCAGCCCCAGCATTTT. It yields the protein CASSFPTGTGVRNQPQHF.

This chain joins TRBV7-3 and TRBJ2-1; TRBD2 agrees at 8 bases. This CDR3 is built from 18 residues. Unmatched junction bases numbered 9, after V lost 2 bases and J lost 0 bases. Germline CDR1 and CDR2: SGHTA and FQGTGA. Written as DNA, the CDR3 is TGTGCCAGCAGCTTAGAGGGACTAGGGCAAAGCTCCTACAATGAGCAGTTCTTC. Amino acid sequence: CASSLEGLGQSSYNEQFF.

The J gene is TRBJ2-7, the V gene TRBV27; TRBD1 matches 10 bases. V trimming: 2 bases; J trimming: 2 bases; junction bases outside the gene matches: 6. Germline V gene sequence: CDR1 MNHEY, CDR2 SMNVEV (reference sequence). The CDR3 is made up of 16 amino acids. In DNA form, the CDR3 reads TGTGCCAGCAGTTTACGGGGACAGGGGCCAACCTACGAGCAGTACTTC. This gives the protein CASSLRGQGPTYEQYF.

The chain uses TRBV18 and TRBJ1-4, with D possibly being TRBD1 (5 bases). V was shortened by 6 bases and J by 3 bases, with 14 bases between the two germline ends. The CDR3 is made up of 15 amino acids. Germline loops: CDR1 KGHSH, CDR2 LQKENI. Here the CDR3 reads CASSRAGTPNEKLFF. The CDR3 coding sequence is TGTGCCAGCTCCCGAGCGGGGACCCCTAATGAAAAACTGTTTTTT.

The rearrangement links TRBV5-6 to TRBJ2-3; weak D call: TRBD1 (6 bases). Trimming removed 2 bases at V and 2 bases at J, with 9 bases between. The CDR3 is 14 amino acids. From germline, CDR1 is SGHDT and CDR2 YYEEEE. CDR3 nucleotide sequence: TGTGCCAGCAGCTTACAGGGCGCCACAGATACGCAGTATTTT. It is translated as CASSLQGATDTQYF.

The CDR3 DNA is TGTGCCAGCAGTGGGTTTGGACAGGAATACACAGATACGCAGTATTTT. Amino acids: CASSGFGQEYTDTQYF. The chain joins TRBV2 to TRBJ2-3, with 7 bases fitting TRBD1. V was pared by 4 bases and J by 2 bases, with 9 bases of the junction left unmatched. This CDR3 is built from 16 residues. Per germline, CDR1 SNHLY and CDR2 FYNNEI.

The chain recombines TRBV28 with TRBJ1-2; D unclear. CDR1 and CDR2 from the germline V gene are MDHEN and SYDVKM. Trimming took off 11 bases at V and 7 bases at J, with 14 bases between the two ends. The CDR3 runs 11 residues. The CDR3 sequence is CACRALLGYTF. Here the CDR3 DNA reads TGTGCCTGCCGGGCCTTACTTGGCTACACCTTC.

V usage is TRBV15 and J usage is TRBJ2-5; D uncertain. Deletions cut 1 base from V and 5 bases from J, with 5 bases between. This CDR3 spans 12 amino acids. Per the germline V gene, CDR1 is LNHNV and CDR2 is YYDKDF (reference sequence). DNA for the CDR3: TGTGCCACCAGCAGAGTTTGGGAGACCCAGTACTTC. This sequence encodes CATSRVWETQYF.

The J gene is TRBJ1-4, the V gene TRBV5-4, with D possibly TRBD1 on 5 matching bases. CDR3 length equals 15 residues. With 2 bases removed from V and 5 bases from J, the gap between germline ends came to 13 bases. Looked up from germline, CDR1 is SGHNT and CDR2 is YYREEE (reference sequence). CDR3 sequence reads: CASSLPGPKNEKLFF. The CDR3, as DNA: TGTGCCAGCAGCTTACCGGGACCGAAGAATGAAAAACTGTTTTTT.

In DNA form, the CDR3 reads TGTGCCAGCAGCCGACAACAGGGAACCAACTATGGCTACACCTTC. Its translation: CASSRQQGTNYGYTF. V gene TRBV6-1 combines with J gene TRBJ1-2; a weak D match, TRBD1 (6 bases). The CDR3 runs 15 residues. CDR1 and CDR2 (germline): MNHNS, SASEGT. Trimming pared 6 bases from V and 2 bases from J, leaving 16 bases between.

The chain uses TRBV6-5 and TRBJ2-7, with D unclear. The CDR3 has 14 residues. Germline CDR1 reads MNHEY; CDR2 reads SVGAGI. Trimming stripped 4 bases from V and 0 bases from J, with 10 bases between. The CDR3 region is CASSSTQSSYEQYF. Here the CDR3 DNA reads TGTGCCAGCAGTTCCACACAGAGCTCCTACGAGCAGTACTTC.

DNA of the CDR3: TGTGCCAGCAGTTACGGAATATCCCACTCCGAGCAGTACTTC. It translates to CASSYGISHSEQYF. This chain links TRBV6-6 with TRBJ2-7; D remains unclear. V lost 2 bases to trimming and J lost 6 bases, with 14 bases between them. Looked up from germline, CDR1 is MNHNY and CDR2 is SVGAGI (reference sequence). The CDR3 is made up of 14 amino acids.